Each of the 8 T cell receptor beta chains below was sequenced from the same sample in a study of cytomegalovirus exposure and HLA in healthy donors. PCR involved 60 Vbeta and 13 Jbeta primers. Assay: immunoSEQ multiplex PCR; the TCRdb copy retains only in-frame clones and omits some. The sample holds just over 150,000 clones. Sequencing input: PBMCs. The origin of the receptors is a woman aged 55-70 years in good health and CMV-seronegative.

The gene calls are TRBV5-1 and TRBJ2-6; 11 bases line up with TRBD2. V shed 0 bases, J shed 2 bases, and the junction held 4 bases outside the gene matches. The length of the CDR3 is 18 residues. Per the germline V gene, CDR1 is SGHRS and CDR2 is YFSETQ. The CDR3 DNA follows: TGCGCCAGCAGCTTGGAGGTACTAGCGGGAGCTGGGGCCAACGTCCTGACTTTC. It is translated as CASSLEVLAGAGANVLTF.

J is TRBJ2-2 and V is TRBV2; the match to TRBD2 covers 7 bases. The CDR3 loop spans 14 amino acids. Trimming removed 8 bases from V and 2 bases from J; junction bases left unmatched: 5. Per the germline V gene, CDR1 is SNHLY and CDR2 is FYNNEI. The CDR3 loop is CASGGRANTGELFF. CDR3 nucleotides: TGTGCCAGCGGGGGGAGGGCAAACACCGGGGAGCTGTTTTTT.

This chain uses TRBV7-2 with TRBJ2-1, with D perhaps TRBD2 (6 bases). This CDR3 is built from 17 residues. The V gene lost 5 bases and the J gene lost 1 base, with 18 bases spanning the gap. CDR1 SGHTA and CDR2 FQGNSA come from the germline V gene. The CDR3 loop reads CASSPGVGDLSYNEQFF. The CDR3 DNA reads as TGTGCCAGCAGCCCGGGGGTGGGCGACCTTTCCTACAATGAGCAGTTCTTC. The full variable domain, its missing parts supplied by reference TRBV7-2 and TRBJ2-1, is GAGVSQSPSNKVTEKGKDVELRCDPISGHTALYWYRQSLGQGLEFLIYFQGNSAPDKSGLPSDRFSAERTGGSVSTLTIQRTQQEDSAVYLCASSPGVGDLSYNEQFFGPGTRLTVL.

Here the CDR3 DNA reads TGTGCCAGCTCAGGGAGGGGAAACACCATATATTTT. As protein: CASSGRGNTIYF. The V gene is TRBV7-8, the J gene TRBJ1-3; D is perhaps TRBD1 (5 bases). The CDR3 spans 12 residues. Deletions cut 8 bases from V and 4 bases from J, with 9 bases between. Germline CDR1 is SGHVS and CDR2 is FQNEAQ.

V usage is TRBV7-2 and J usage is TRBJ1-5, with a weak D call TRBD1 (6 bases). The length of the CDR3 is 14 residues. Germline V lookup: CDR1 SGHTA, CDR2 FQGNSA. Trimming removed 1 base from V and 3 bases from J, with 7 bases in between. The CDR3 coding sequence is TGTGCCAGCAGCTTAGACAGGGACAATCAGCCCCAGCATTTT. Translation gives CASSLDRDNQPQHF.

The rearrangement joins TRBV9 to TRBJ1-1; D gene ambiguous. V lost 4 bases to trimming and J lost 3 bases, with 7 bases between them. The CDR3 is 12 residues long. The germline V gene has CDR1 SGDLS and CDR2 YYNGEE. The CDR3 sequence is CASSPYDTEAFF. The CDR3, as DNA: TGTGCCAGCAGCCCCTACGACACTGAAGCTTTCTTT.

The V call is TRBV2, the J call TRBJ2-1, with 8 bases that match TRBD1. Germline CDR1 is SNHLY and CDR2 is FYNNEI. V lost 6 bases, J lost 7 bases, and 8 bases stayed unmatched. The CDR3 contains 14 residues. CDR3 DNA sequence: TGTGCCAGCAGGGCCCGGGACAGGACGAATGAGCAGTTCTTC. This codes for CASRARDRTNEQFF.

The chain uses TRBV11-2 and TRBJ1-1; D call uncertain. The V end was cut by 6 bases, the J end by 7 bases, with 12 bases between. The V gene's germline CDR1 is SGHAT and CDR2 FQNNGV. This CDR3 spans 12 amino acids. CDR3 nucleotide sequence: TGTGCCAGCAGGCCCTCAGCGGGTGAAGCTTTCTTT. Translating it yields CASRPSAGEAFF.